This T cell receptor beta chain was found in a study of shared clonotypes between healthy human individuals. Donors comprised only Caucasian adults living in Nashville, Tennessee. The CDR3 runs 14 residues. The germline V gene encodes CDR1 SGHRS and CDR2 YFSETQ. V trimming: 3 bases; J trimming: 2 bases; junction bases outside the gene matches: 3. Each PCR replicate run on unsorted PBMC took in about 0.3 ug DNA, around 30,000 T cell genomes. The repertoire was sequenced with immunoSEQ multiplex PCR; TCRdb's copy has only in-frame clones and lacks some. The sample holds roughly 500,000 clones, more than 65% seen once. The table lists this clone with many counts. Antigen unknown. Other DNA sequences within the sample encode an identical CDR3. Study results and limitations: The authors sampled blood alone, and tissue repertoires likely differ.

The chain links TRBV5-1 to TRBJ2-7, with 9 bases fitting TRBD2. The TCR originated in a woman aged 40-49 years in good health. Some clones in this sample may be carry-over from other donors' samples. Sequencing was done on a sample of PBMCs. The CDR3 sequence is CASSWASGTYEQYF. CDR3 in DNA: TGCGCCAGCAGCTGGGCTAGCGGGACCTACGAGCAGTACTTC.